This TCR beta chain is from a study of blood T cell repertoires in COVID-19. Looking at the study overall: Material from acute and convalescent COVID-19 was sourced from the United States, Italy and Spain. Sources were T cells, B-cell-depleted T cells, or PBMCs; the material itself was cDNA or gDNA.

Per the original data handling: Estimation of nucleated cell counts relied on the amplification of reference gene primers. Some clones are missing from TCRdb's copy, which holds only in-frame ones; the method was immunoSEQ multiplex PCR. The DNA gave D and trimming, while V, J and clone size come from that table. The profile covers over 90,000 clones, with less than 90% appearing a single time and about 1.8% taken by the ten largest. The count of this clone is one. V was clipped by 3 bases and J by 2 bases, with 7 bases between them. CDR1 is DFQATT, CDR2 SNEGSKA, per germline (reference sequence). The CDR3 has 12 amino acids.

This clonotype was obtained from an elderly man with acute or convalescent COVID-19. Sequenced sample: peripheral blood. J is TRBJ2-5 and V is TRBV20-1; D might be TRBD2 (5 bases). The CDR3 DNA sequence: TGCAGTGCTAGTTCGGGACAAGAGACCCAGTACTTC. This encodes CSASSGQETQYF.